This T cell receptor (beta chain) is drawn from a study of blood T cell repertoires in COVID-19. Overall study: There were acute and convalescent COVID-19 samples, and they came from the United States, Italy and Spain. From T cells, B-cell-depleted T cells, or PBMCs came the material, which was cDNA or gDNA.

Clones were sequenced by immunoSEQ multiplex PCR, and TCRdb holds only the in-frame ones, with some missing. There are 150,000 to 200,000 clones in the sample; under 85% occur only once, and over 10% lies in the top ten. The CDR3 has 15 amino acids. The V gene's germline CDR1 is LNHDA and CDR2 SQIVND (reference sequence). Trimming cost V 5 bases and J 0 bases; bases outside gene matches: 4. The origin of this receptor is a man aged 65-85 years who had recovered from COVID-19. The chain carries TRBV19 and TRBJ1-5, with 7 bases aligning to TRBD1. Sequencing was carried out using peripheral blood. CDR3 nucleotide sequence: TGTGCCAGTAGTGCCAGGGGGTATAGCAATCAGCCCCAGCATTTT. It codes for CASSARGYSNQPQHF.